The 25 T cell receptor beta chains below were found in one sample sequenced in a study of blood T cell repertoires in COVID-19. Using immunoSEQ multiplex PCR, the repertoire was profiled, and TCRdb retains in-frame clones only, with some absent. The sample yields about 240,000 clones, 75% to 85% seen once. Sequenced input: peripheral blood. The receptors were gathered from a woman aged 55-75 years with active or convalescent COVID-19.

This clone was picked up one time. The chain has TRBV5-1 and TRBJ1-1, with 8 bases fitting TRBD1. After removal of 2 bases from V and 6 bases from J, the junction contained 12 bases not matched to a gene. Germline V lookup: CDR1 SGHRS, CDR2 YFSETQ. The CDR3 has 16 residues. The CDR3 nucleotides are TGCGCCAGCAGCTTAGCCGGGACAGGTGTTGAGGCTGAAGCTTTCTTT. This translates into CASSLAGTGVEAEAFF. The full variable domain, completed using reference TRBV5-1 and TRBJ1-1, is KAGVTQTPRYLIKTRGQQVTLSCSPISGHRSVSWYQQTPGQGLQFLFEYFSETQRNKGNFPGRFSGRQFSNSRSEMNVSTLELGDSALYLCASSLAGTGVEAEAFFGQGTRLTVV.

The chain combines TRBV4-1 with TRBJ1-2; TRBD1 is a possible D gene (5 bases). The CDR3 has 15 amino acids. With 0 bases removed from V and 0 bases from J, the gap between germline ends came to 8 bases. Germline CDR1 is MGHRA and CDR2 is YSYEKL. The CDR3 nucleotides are TGCGCCAGCAGCCAAGAAGCAGGGCCTAACTATGGCTACACCTTC. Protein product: CASSQEAGPNYGYTF.

The CDR3 protein is CASSGDRFYGYTF. The CDR3 nucleotides read TGTGCCAGCAGCGGGGACAGGTTTTATGGCTACACCTTC. The chain carries TRBV6-5 and TRBJ1-2; 8 bases agree with TRBD1. Trimming removed 6 bases from V and 5 bases from J; junction bases left unmatched: 5. The germline gives CDR1 MNHEY, CDR2 SVGAGI. This CDR3 has 13 residues.

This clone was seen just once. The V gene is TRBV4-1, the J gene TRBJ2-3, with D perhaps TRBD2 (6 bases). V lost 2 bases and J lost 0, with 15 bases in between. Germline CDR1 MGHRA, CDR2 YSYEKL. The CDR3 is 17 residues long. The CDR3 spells CASSQPGGRRSTDTQYF. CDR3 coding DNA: TGCGCCAGCAGCCAACCCGGAGGGCGGAGGAGCACAGATACGCAGTATTTT.

This chain's CDR3 is CASSERPGAPLHF. As DNA, the CDR3 is TGTGCCAGCAGTGAACGGCCGGGAGCACCCCTCCACTTT. The chain couples TRBV6-1 to TRBJ1-6, with no clear D. Per germline, CDR1 MNHNS and CDR2 SASEGT. The V end was cut by 2 bases, the J end by 11 bases, with 10 bases between. The CDR3 consists of 13 residues.

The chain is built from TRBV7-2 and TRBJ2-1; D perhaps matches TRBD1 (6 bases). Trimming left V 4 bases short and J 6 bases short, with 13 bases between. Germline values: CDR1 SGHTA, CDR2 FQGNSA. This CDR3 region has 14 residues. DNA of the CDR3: TGTGCCAGCAGCTCGCAAACAGGGCTCAATGAGCAGTTCTTC. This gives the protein CASSSQTGLNEQFF. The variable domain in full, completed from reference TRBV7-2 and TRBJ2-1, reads GAGVSQSPSNKVTEKGKDVELRCDPISGHTALYWYRQSLGQGLEFLIYFQGNSAPDKSGLPSDRFSAERTGGSVSTLTIQRTQQEDSAVYLCASSSQTGLNEQFFGPGTRLTVL.

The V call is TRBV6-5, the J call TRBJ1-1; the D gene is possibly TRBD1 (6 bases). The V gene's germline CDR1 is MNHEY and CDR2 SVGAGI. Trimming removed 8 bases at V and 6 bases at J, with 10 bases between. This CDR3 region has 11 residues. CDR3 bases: TGTGCCAGCGGGAGGGGGGCTGAAGCTTTCTTT. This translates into CASGRGAEAFF.

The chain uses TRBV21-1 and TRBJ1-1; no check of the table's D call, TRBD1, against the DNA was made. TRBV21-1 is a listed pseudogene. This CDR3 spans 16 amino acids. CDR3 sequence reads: CASSKEKGPSSTEAFF. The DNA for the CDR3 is TGTGCCAGCAGCAAAGAGAAGGGGCCCTCGAGCACTGAAGCTTTCTTT.

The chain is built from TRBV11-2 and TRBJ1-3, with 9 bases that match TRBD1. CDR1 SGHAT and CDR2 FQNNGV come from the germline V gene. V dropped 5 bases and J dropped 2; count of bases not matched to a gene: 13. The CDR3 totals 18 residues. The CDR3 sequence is CASSRNRGRVSAGNTIYF. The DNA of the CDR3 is TGTGCCAGCAGCCGAAACAGGGGGCGAGTGTCGGCTGGAAACACCATATATTTT. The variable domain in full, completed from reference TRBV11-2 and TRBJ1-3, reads EAGVAQSPRYKIIEKRQSVAFWCNPISGHATLYWYQQILGQGPKLLIQFQNNGVVDDSQLPKDRFSAERLKGVDSTLKIQPAKLEDSAVYLCASSRNRGRVSAGNTIYFGEGSWLTVV.

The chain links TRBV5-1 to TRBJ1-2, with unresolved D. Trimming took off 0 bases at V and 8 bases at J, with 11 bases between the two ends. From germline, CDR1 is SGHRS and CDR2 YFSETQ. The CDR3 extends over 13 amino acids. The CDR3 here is CASSLVTFEGYTF. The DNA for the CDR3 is TGCGCCAGCAGCTTGGTCACGTTCGAGGGCTACACCTTC.

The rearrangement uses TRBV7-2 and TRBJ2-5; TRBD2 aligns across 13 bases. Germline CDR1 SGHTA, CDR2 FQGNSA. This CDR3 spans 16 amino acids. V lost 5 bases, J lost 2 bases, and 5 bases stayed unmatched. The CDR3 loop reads CASSRTSGGGQETQYF. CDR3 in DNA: TGTGCCAGCAGCCGTACTAGCGGGGGGGGGCAAGAGACCCAGTACTTC. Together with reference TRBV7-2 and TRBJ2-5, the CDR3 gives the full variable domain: GAGVSQSPSNKVTEKGKDVELRCDPISGHTALYWYRQSLGQGLEFLIYFQGNSAPDKSGLPSDRFSAERTGGSVSTLTIQRTQQEDSAVYLCASSRTSGGGQETQYFGPGTRLLVL.

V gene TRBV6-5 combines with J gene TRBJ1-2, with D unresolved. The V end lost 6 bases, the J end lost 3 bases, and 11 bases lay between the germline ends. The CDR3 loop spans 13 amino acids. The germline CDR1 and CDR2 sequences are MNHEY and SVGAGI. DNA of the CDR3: TGTGCCAGCAGAAACCCCCAGGACTATGGCTACACCTTC. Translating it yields CASRNPQDYGYTF.

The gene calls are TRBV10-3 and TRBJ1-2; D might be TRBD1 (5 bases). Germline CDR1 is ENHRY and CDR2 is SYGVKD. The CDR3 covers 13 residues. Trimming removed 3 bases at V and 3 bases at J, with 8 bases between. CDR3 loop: CAISDQGDYGYTF. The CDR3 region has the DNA TGTGCCATCAGTGATCAGGGCGACTATGGCTACACCTTC.

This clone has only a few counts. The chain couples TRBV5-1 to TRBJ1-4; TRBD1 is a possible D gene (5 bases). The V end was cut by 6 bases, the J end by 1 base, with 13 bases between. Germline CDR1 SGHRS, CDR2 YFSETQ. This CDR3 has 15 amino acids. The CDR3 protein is CASTPGRGTNEKLFF. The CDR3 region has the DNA TGCGCCAGCACTCCTGGGAGGGGAACTAATGAAAAACTGTTTTTT.

CDR3 bases: TGTGCCAGCAGTACAGGGTCCTCCACAGATACGCAGTATTTT. The encoded protein is CASSTGSSTDTQYF. The chain links TRBV6-6 to TRBJ2-3, with a tentative D call TRBD1 (6 bases). This CDR3 is 14 amino acids long. In germline, CDR1 is MNHNY, CDR2 SVGAGI (reference sequence). Trimming shortened V by 5 bases and J by 2 bases, and 11 bases separated the two germline ends.

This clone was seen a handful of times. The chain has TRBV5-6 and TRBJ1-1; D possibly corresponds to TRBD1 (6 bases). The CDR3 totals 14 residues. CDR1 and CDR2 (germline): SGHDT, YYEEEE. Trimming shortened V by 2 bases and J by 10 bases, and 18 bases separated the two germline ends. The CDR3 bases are TGTGCCAGCAGCTTCGGACAGTCCCCATTGGGAGCTTTCTTT. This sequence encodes CASSFGQSPLGAFF.

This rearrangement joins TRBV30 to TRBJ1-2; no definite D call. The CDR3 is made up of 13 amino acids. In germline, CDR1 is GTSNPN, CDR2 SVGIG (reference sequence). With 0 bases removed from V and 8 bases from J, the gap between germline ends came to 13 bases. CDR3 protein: CAWSVQAVTGYTF. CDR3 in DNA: TGTGCCTGGAGTGTACAAGCGGTAACGGGCTACACCTTC.

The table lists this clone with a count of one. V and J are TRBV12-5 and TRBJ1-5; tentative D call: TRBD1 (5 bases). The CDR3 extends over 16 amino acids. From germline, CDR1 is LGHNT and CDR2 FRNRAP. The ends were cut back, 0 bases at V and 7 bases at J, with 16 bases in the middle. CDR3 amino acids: CASGLVLGQEGQPQHF. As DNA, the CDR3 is TGTGCTAGTGGTTTGGTACTCGGGCAGGAGGGGCAGCCCCAGCATTTT.

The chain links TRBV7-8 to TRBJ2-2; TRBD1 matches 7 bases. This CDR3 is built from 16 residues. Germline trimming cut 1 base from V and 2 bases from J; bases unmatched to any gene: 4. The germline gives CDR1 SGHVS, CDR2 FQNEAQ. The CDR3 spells CASSLGGGDNTGELFF. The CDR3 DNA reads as TGTGCCAGCAGCTTAGGAGGGGGCGATAACACCGGGGAGCTGTTTTTT.

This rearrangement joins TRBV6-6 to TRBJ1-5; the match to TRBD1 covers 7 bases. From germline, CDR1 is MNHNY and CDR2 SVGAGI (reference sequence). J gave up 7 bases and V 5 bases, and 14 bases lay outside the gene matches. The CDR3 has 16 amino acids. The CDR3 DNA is TGTGCCAGCAGTCAACAGGGGCAGGGGGTAAAGCAGCCCCAGCATTTT. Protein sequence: CASSQQGQGVKQPQHF.

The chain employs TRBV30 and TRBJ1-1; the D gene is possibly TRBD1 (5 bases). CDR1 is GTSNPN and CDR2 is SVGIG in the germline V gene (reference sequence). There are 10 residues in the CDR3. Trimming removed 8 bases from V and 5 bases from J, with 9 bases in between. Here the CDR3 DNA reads TGTGCCGGGGGGAGGACTGAAGCTTTCTTT. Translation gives CAGGRTEAFF.

The CDR3 sequence is CASSVLPSYTGFYGYTF. The CDR3 DNA follows: TGTGCCAGCAGCGTACTACCCTCCTATACAGGGTTCTATGGCTACACCTTC. This sequence joins TRBV9 and TRBJ1-2; a weak D match, TRBD1 (6 bases). V gave up 1 base and J gave up 4 bases, with 20 bases separating them. The CDR3 spans 17 residues. The V gene's germline CDR1 is SGDLS and CDR2 YYNGEE.

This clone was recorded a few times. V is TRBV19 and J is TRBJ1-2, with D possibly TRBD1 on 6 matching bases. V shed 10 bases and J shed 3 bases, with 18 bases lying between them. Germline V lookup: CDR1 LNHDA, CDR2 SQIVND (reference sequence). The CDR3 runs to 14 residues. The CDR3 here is CATNRNREHYGYTF. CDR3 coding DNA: TGTGCCACTAACAGGAACAGGGAGCACTATGGCTACACCTTC. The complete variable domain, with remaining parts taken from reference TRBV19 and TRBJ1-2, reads DGGITQSPKYLFRKEGQNVTLSCEQNLNHDAMYWYRQDPGQGLRLIYYSQIVNDFQKGDIAEGYSVSREKKESFPLTVTSAQKNPTAFYLCATNRNREHYGYTFGSGTRLTVV.

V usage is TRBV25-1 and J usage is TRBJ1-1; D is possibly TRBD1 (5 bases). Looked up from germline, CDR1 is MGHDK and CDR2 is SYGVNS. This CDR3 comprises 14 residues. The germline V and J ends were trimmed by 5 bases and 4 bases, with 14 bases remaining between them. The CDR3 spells CASSRQGRSTEAFF. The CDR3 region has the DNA TGTGCCAGCAGTAGGCAGGGTCGTAGCACTGAAGCTTTCTTT.

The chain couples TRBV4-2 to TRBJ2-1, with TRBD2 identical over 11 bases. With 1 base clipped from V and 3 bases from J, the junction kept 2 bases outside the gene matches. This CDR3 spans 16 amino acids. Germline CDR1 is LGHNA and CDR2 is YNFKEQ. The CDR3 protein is CASSQGTSGYYNEQFF. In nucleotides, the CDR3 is TGTGCCAGCAGCCAAGGGACTAGCGGGTACTACAATGAGCAGTTCTTC.